This T cell receptor (beta chain) was obtained from a study of T cells in localized non-small cell lung cancer. General observations from the study: The greatest T cell clonality was found in uninvolved adjacent lung (higher than in tumor).

Some clones are missing from TCRdb's copy, which holds only in-frame ones; the method was immunoSEQ multiplex PCR. This sample has under 3,500 clones, with around 24% found just once. This clone has only a few counts. Its target is unknown. The CDR3 is made up of 16 amino acids. Looked up from germline, CDR1 is SGHNT and CDR2 is YENEEA. Trimming took off 0 bases at V and 4 bases at J, with 15 bases between the two ends. The TCR was taken from a male donor aged 60 or over with stage II lung adenocarcinoma. The specimen was lung tumor tissue, collected before any cancer treatment. V is TRBV11-3 and J is TRBJ1-2; no clear D gene. CDR3 amino acids: CASSLDRGNPLYGYTF. CDR3 in DNA: TGTGCCAGCAGCTTAGATCGTGGAAACCCCCTCTATGGCTACACCTTC.